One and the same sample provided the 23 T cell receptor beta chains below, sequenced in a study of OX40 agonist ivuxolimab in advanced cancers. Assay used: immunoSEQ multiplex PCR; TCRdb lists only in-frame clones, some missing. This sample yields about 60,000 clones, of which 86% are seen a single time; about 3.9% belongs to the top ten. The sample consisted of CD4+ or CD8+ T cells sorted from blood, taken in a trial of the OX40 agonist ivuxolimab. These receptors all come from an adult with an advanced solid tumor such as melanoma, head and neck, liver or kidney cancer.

CDR3 sequence: CASSGSGPGWAYEQYF. CDR3 nucleotide sequence: TGTGCCAGCAGTGGGTCAGGCCCAGGGTGGGCCTACGAGCAGTACTTC. V usage is TRBV28 and J usage is TRBJ2-7; tentative D call: TRBD1 (5 bases). Trimming pared 5 bases from V and 2 bases from J, leaving 19 bases between. CDR1 is MDHEN, CDR2 SYDVKM, per germline. This CDR3 contains 16 residues.

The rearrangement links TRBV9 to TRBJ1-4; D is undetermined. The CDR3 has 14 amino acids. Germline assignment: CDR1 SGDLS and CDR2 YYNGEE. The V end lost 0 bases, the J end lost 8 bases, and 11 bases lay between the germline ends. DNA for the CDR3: TGTGCCAGCAGCGTAGACGGAACATTAGAAAAACTGTTTTTT. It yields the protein CASSVDGTLEKLFF.

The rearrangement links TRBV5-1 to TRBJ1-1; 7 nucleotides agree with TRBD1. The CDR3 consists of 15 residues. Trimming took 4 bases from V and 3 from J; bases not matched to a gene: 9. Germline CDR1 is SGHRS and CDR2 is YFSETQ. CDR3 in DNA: TGCGCCAGCAGCCCACAAGGCAGGGGGGACACTGAAGCTTTCTTT. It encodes CASSPQGRGDTEAFF.

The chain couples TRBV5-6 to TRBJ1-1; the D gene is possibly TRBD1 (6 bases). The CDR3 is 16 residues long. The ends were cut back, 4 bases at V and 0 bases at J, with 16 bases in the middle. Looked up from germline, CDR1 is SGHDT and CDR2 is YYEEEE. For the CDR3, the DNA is TGTGCCAGCAGCCAATACAGGGAAGCCCTGAACACTGAAGCTTTCTTT. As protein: CASSQYREALNTEAFF.

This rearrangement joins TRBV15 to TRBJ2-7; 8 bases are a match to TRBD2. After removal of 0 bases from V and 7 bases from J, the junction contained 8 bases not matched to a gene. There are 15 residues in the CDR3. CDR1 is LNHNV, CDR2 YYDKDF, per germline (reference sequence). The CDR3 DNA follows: TGTGCCACCAGCAGAGACCAGCGGGGGCCAGGGGAGCAGTACTTC. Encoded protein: CATSRDQRGPGEQYF.

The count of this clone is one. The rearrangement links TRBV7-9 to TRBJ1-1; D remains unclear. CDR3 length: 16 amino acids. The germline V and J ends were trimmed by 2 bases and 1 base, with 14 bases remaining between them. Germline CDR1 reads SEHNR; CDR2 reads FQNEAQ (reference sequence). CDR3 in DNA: TGTGCCAGCAGCTTACTCGGTTCGCGGACGAACACTGAAGCTTTCTTT. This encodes CASSLLGSRTNTEAFF.

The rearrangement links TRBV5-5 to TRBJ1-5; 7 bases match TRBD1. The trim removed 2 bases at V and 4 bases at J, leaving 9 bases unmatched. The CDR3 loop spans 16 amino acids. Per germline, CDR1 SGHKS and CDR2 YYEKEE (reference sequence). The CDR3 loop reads CASSFGQEEKNQPQHF. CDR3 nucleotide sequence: TGTGCCAGCAGCTTCGGACAGGAGGAGAAGAATCAGCCCCAGCATTTT.

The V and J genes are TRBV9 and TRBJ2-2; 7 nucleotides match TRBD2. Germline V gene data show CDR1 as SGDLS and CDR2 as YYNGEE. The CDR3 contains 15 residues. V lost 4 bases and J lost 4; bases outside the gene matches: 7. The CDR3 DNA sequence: TGTGCCAGCAGCCCAACGGGGGGTGGCACCGGGGAGCTGTTTTTT. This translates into CASSPTGGGTGELFF.

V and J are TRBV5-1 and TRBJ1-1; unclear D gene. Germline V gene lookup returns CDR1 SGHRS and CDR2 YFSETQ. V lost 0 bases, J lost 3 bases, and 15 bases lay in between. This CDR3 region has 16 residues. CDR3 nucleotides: TGCGCCAGCAGCTTGGCCCAAGGCAGGTTATACACTGAAGCTTTCTTT. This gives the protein CASSLAQGRLYTEAFF. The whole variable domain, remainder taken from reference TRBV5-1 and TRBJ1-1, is KAGVTQTPRYLIKTRGQQVTLSCSPISGHRSVSWYQQTPGQGLQFLFEYFSETQRNKGNFPGRFSGRQFSNSRSEMNVSTLELGDSALYLCASSLAQGRLYTEAFFGQGTRLTVV.

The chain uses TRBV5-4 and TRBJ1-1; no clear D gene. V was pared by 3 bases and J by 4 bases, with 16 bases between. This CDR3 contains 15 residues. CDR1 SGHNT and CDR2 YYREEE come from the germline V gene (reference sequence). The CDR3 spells CASSSPTRFGTEAFF. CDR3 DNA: TGTGCCAGCAGCTCCCCTACCCGGTTTGGCACTGAAGCTTTCTTT.

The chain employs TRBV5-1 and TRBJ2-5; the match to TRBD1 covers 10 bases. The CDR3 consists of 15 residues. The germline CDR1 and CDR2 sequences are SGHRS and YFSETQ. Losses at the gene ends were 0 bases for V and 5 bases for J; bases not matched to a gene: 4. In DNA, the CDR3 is TGCGCCAGCAGCTTGGAGGGACAGGGGCGGGAGACCCAGTACTTC. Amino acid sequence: CASSLEGQGRETQYF.

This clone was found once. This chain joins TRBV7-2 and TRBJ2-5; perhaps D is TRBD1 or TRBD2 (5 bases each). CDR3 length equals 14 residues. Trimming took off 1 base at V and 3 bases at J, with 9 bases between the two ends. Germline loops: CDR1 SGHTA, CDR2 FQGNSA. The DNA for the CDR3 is TGTGCCAGCAGCTTAGGGGGGTCGGAAGAGACCCAGTACTTC. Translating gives CASSLGGSEETQYF.

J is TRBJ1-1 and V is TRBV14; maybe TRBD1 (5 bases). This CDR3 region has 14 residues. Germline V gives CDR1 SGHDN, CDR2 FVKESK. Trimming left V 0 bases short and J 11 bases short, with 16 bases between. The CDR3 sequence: CASSQDATVLSAFF. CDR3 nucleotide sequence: TGTGCCAGCAGCCAAGATGCGACAGTTCTGTCGGCTTTCTTT. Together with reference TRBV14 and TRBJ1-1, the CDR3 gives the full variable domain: EAGVTQFPSHSVIEKGQTVTLRCDPISGHDNLYWYRRVMGKEIKFLLHFVKESKQDESGMPNNRFLAERTGGTYSTLKVQPAELEDSGVYFCASSQDATVLSAFFGQGTRLTVV.

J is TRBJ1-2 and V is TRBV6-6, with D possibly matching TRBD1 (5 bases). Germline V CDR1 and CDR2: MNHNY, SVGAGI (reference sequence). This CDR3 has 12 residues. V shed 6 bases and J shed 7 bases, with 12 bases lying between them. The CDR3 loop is CASRAGSGGYTF. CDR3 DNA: TGTGCCAGCAGGGCAGGGTCGGGTGGCTACACCTTC.

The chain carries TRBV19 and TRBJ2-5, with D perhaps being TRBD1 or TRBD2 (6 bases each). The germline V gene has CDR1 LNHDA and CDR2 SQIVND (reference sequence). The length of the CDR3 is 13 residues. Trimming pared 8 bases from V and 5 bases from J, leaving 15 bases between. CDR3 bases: TGTGCCAGTGGTCCGGGGGCAGGGGAGACCCAGTACTTC. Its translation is CASGPGAGETQYF.

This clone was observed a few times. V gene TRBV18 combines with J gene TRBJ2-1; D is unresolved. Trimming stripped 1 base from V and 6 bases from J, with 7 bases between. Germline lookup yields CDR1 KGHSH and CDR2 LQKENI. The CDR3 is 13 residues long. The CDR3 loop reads CASSPLTANEQFF. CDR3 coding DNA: TGTGCCAGCTCACCACTTACAGCCAATGAGCAGTTCTTC.

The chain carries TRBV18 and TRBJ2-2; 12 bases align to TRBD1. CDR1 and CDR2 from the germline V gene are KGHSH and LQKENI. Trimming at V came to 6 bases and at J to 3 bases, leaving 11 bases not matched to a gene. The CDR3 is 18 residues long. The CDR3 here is CASSHRGTGGIYTGELFF. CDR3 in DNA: TGTGCCAGCTCTCATCGTGGGACAGGGGGCATTTACACCGGGGAGCTGTTTTTT.

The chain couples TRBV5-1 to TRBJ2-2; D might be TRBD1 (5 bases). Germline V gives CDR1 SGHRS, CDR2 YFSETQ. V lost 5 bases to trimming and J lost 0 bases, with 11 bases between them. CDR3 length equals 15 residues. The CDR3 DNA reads TGCGCCAGCAGAACTGACAGTGCGAACACCGGGGAGCTGTTTTTT. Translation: CASRTDSANTGELFF.

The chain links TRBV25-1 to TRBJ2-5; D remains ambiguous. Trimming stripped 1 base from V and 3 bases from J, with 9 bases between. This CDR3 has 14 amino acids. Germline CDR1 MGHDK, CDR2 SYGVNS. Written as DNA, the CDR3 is TGTGCCAGCAGTGAATCTCAACAAGAAGAGACCCAGTACTTC. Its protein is CASSESQQEETQYF.

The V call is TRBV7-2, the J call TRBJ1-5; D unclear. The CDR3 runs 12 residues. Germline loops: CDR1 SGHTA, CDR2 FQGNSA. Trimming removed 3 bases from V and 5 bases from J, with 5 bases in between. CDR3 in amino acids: CASSFGDQPQHF. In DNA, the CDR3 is TGTGCCAGCAGCTTTGGAGATCAGCCCCAGCATTTT.

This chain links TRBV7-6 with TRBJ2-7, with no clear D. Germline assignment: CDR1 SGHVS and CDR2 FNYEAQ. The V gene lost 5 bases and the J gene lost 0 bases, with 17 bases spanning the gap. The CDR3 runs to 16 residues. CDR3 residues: CASSRAGRKTSYEQYF. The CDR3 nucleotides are TGTGCCAGCAGCAGGGCCGGGCGCAAGACCTCCTACGAGCAGTACTTC.

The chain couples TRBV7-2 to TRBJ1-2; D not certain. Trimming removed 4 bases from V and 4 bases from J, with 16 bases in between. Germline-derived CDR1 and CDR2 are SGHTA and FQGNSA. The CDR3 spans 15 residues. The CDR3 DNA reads TGTGCCAGCAGCTCCCGTCAGATTGAGATCTATGGCTACACCTTC. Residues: CASSSRQIEIYGYTF. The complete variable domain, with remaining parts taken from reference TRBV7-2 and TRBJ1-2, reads GAGVSQSPSNKVTEKGKDVELRCDPISGHTALYWYRQSLGQGLEFLIYFQGNSAPDKSGLPSDRFSAERTGGSVSTLTIQRTQQEDSAVYLCASSSRQIEIYGYTFGSGTRLTVV.

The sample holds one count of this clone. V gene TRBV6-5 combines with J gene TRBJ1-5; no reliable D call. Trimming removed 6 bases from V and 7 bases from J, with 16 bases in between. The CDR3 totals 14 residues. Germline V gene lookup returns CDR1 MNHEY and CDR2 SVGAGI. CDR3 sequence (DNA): TGTGCCAGCAGGAGGACGGGCGAAAACCAGCCCCAGCATTTT. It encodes CASRRTGENQPQHF.